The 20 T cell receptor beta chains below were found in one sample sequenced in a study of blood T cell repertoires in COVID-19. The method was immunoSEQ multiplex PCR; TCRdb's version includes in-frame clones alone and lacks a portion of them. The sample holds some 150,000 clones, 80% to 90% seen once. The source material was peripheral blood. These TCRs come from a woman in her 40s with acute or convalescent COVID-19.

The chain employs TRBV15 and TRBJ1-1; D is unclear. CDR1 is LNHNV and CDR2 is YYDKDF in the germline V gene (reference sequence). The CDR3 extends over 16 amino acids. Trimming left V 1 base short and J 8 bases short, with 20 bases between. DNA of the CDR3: TGTGCCACCAGCAGAGGGGCGACGGGAAGCGAAGGGGAAGCTTTCTTT. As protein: CATSRGATGSEGEAFF.

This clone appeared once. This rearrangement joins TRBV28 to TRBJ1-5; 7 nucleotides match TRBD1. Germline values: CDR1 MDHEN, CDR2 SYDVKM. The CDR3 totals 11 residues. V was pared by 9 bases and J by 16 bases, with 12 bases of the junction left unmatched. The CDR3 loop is CASVSGQSFHF. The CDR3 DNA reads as TGTGCCAGTGTCTCGGGACAGTCCTTCCATTTT. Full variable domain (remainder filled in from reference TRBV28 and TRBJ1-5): DVKVTQSSRYLVKRTGEKVFLECVQDMDHENMFWYRQDPGLGLRLIYFSYDVKMKEKGDIPEGYSVSREKKERFSLILESASTNQTSMYLCASVSGQSFHFGDGTRLSIL.

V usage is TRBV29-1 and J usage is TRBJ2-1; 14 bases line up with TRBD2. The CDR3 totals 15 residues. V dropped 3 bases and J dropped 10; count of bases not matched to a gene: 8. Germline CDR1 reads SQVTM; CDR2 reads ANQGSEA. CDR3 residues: CSVEPGTSGSTEQFF. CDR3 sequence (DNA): TGCAGCGTTGAGCCTGGGACTAGCGGGAGCACGGAGCAGTTCTTC.

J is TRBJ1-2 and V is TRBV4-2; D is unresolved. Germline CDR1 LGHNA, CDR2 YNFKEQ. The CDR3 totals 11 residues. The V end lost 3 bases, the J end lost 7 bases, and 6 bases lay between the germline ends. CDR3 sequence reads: CASSQHGGYTF. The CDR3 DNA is TGTGCCAGCAGCCAGCACGGTGGCTACACCTTC.

The CDR3 DNA follows: TGTGCCAGTAGTAGGGCCATGCTCCACTCTGGAAACACCATATATTTT. Its protein is CASSRAMLHSGNTIYF. V is TRBV19 and J is TRBJ1-3, with D unresolved. Germline V gene data show CDR1 as LNHDA and CDR2 as SQIVND (reference sequence). The CDR3 is 16 amino acids. The V end lost 4 bases, the J end lost 0 bases, and 13 bases lay between the germline ends.

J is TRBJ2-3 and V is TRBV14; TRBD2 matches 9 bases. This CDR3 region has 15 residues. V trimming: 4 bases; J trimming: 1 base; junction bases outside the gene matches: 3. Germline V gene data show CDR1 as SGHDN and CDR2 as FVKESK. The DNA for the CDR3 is TGTGCCAGCAGCCCCGGACTAGCGCGCACAGATACGCAGTATTTT. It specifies CASSPGLARTDTQYF. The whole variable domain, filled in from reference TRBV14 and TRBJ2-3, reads EAGVTQFPSHSVIEKGQTVTLRCDPISGHDNLYWYRRVMGKEIKFLLHFVKESKQDESGMPNNRFLAERTGGTYSTLKVQPAELEDSGVYFCASSPGLARTDTQYFGPGTRLTVL.

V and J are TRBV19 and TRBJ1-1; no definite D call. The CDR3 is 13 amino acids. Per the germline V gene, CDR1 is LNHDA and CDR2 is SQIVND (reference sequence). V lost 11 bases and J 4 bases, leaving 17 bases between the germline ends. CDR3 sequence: CAAQGREVTEAFF. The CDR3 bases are TGTGCCGCCCAAGGGAGGGAGGTCACTGAAGCTTTCTTT.

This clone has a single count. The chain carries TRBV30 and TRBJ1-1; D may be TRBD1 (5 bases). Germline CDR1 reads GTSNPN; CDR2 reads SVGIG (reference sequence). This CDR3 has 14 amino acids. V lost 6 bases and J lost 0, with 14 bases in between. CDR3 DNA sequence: TGTGCCTGCCCCAGGGCGGGGATGAACACTGAAGCTTTCTTT. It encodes CACPRAGMNTEAFF.

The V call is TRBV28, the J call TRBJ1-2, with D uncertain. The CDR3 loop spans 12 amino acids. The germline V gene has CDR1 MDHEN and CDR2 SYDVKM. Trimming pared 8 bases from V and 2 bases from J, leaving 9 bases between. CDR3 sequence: CASFTMNYGYTF. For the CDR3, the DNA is TGTGCCAGCTTCACAATGAACTATGGCTACACCTTC.

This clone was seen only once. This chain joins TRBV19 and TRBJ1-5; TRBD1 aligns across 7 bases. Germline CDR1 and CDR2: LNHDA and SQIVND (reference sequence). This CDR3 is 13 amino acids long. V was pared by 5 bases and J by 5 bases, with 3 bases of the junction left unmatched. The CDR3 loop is CASSYRGHQPQHF. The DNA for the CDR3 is TGTGCCAGTAGTTACAGGGGCCATCAGCCCCAGCATTTT.

The CDR3 sequence: CASSPGLAGPTDTQYF. The CDR3 coding sequence is TGTGCCAGCAGCCCCGGATTAGCGGGACCCACAGATACGCAGTATTTT. The J gene is TRBJ2-3, the V gene TRBV9; TRBD2 matches at 8 bases. The V and J ends lost 4 bases and 2 bases, in that order; junction bases with no gene match: 9. Germline V CDR1 and CDR2: SGDLS, YYNGEE. The CDR3 runs 16 residues.

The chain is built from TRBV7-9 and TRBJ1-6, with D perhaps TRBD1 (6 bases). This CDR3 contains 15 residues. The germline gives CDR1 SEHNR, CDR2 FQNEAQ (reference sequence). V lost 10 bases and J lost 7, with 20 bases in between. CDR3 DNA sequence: TGTGCCACCAACCAACAGGGTTCGCGCAATTCACCCCTCCACTTT. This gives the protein CATNQQGSRNSPLHF. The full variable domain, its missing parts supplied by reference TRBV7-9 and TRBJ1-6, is DTGVSQNPRHKITKRGQNVTFRCDPISEHNRLYWYRQTLGQGPEFLTYFQNEAQLEKSRLLSDRFSAERPKGSFSTLEIQRTEQGDSAMYLCATNQQGSRNSPLHFGNGTRLTVT.

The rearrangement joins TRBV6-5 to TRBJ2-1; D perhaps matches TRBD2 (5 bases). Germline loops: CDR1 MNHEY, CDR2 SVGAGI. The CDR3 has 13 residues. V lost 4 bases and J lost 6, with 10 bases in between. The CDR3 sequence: CASSSGSINEQFF. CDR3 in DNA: TGTGCCAGCAGTTCGGGGTCGATCAATGAGCAGTTCTTC.

CDR3 DNA: TGTGCCAGCAGTGAATTAAGCGGGGGCTACAATGAGCAGTTCTTC. It yields the protein CASSELSGGYNEQFF. The V call is TRBV25-1, the J call TRBJ2-1; TRBD2 agrees at 8 bases. The CDR3 runs 15 residues. The V and J ends lost 1 base and 3 bases, in that order; junction bases with no gene match: 2. Per the germline V gene, CDR1 is MGHDK and CDR2 is SYGVNS.

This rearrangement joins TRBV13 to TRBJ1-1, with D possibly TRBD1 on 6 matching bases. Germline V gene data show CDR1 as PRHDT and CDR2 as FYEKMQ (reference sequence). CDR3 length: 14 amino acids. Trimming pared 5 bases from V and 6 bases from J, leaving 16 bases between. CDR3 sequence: CASSLRQAGPEAFF. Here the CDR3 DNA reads TGTGCCAGCAGCCTTCGACAGGCTGGGCCTGAAGCTTTCTTT.

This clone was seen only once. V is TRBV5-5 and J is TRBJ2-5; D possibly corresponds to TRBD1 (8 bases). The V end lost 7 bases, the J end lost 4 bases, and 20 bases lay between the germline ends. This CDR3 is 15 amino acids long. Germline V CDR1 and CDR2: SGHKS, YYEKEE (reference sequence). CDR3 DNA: TGTGCCAGCTTAACTACAGGGGGGGTTGGAGAGACCCAGTACTTC. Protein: CASLTTGGVGETQYF.

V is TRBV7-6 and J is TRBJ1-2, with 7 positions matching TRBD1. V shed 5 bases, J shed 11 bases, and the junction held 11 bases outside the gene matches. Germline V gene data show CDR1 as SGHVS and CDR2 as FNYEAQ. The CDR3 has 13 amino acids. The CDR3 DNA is TGTGCCAGCAGCCATTTCGGACAGGATGAATACACCTTC. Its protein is CASSHFGQDEYTF.

DNA of the CDR3: TGTGCCAGCAGACGAACTCCCGGAGATTCACCCCTCCACTTT. This translates into CASRRTPGDSPLHF. The genes are TRBV28 and TRBJ1-6; D remains unclear. Germline V gene data show CDR1 as MDHEN and CDR2 as SYDVKM. The V gene lost 6 bases and the J gene lost 8 bases, with 14 bases spanning the gap. The CDR3 is 14 residues long.

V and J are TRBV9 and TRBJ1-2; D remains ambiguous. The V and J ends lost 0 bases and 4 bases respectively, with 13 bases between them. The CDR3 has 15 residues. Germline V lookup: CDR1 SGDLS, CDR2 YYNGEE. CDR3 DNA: TGTGCCAGCAGCGTAGCTGACTCCCGGATCTATGGCTACACCTTC. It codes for CASSVADSRIYGYTF.

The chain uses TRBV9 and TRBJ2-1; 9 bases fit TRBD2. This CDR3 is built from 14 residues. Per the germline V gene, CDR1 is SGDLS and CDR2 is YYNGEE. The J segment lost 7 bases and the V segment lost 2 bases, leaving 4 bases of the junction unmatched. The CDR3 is CASSVERGANEQFF. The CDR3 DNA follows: TGTGCCAGCAGCGTGGAGCGGGGGGCTAATGAGCAGTTCTTC.